This TCR beta chain was identified during a study of T-cell reconstitution after alpha-beta-depleted transplantation in children. Trimming cost V 1 base and J 5 bases; bases outside gene matches: 4. This CDR3 has 16 residues. In germline, CDR1 is LGHDT, CDR2 YNNKEL (reference sequence). The table lists this clonotype with a few counts. Researchers prepared the TCRbeta library using unique molecular identifiers, the study reports. TCRdb processed the PCR reads anew with MiXCR; each CDR3 protein has one entry. The sample consists of more than 200,000 distinct CDR3 sequences, 7.5% to 9.5% of them appearing once.

The TCR comes from a male patient under 10 years old who had a stem cell transplant for acute myeloid leukemia, so the T cells may come from the graft donor. The sequences come from PBMCs, mostly from graft donor cells, collected 360 days after TCRalphabeta/CD19-depleted stem cell transplant. This chain uses TRBV3-1 with TRBJ2-1; 11 bases are shared with TRBD2. The CDR3 DNA follows: TGTGCCAGCAGCCAAGTCGAGGGACTAGCGGACAATGAGCAGTTCTTC. Protein product: CASSQVEGLADNEQFF.